These T cell receptor beta chains were read from a single sample in a study of sequential checkpoint blockade in melanoma. The protocol was immunoSEQ multiplex PCR, while the TCRdb copy is restricted to in-frame clones and leaves out a portion. The sample records approximately 5,000 clones, nearly 90% being singletons. This specimen was CD8+ T cells sorted from blood (inferred from file names), taken from a patient given nivolumab and ipilimumab in sequence. The receptor source for this set is a human donor with melanoma. The CDR3 runs from the conserved cysteine through the conserved F or W. D genes are given only for firm matches. Size is omitted from some rows. Given values are once, few, many or a class for expanded clones.

v_call	d_call	clone_size	j_call	cdr3_aa	cdr3_nt
TRBV7-9	TRBD2	NA	TRBJ2-3	CASTMDREGTDTQYF	TGTGCCAGCACCATGGACCGGGAGGGCACAGATACGCAGTATTTT
TRBV7-2	TRBD2	NA	TRBJ2-7	CASSLGVAGGRYEQYF	TGTGCCAGCAGCTTAGGGGTAGCGGGAGGGCGGTACGAGCAGTACTTC
TRBV19	TRBD2	NA	TRBJ2-3	CASSLGLVYADTQYF	TGTGCCAGTAGTCTCGGACTAGTTTACGCAGATACGCAGTATTTT
TRBV10-3	TRBD2	NA	TRBJ2-5	CAISEWLAGTETQYF	TGTGCCATCAGTGAGTGGCTAGCGGGTACAGAGACCCAGTACTTC
TRBV7-2	NA	once	TRBJ2-6	CASISLTGANVLTF	TGTGCCAGCATTTCTCTTACTGGGGCCAACGTCCTGACTTTC
TRBV4-1	NA	NA	TRBJ2-2	CASSQDAQSGIGELFF	TGCGCCAGCAGCCAAGACGCCCAGAGCGGTATCGGGGAGCTGTTTTTT
TRBV27	NA	once	TRBJ1-1	CASSLWGGAGTEAFF	TGTGCCAGCAGTTTATGGGGAGGGGCAGGGACTGAAGCTTTCTTT
TRBV9	TRBD2	NA	TRBJ2-1	CASSVGTSGGGEEQFF	TGTGCCAGCAGCGTTGGGACTAGCGGGGGAGGTGAAGAGCAGTTCTTC
TRBV27	NA	few	TRBJ1-1	CASSSGAPTEAFF	TGTGCCAGCAGTTCAGGGGCCCCCACTGAAGCTTTCTTT
TRBV10-2	TRBD2	NA	TRBJ2-2	CASSDGLAGTTGELFF	TGCGCCAGCAGTGACGGGCTAGCGGGAACGACCGGGGAGCTGTTTTTT
TRBV27	NA	NA	TRBJ1-2	CASSPPSGFYGYTF	TGTGCCAGCAGTCCACCATCAGGTTTCTATGGCTACACCTTC
TRBV18	NA	NA	TRBJ2-3	CASSPGENTQYF	TGTGCCAGCTCACCTGGGGAGAATACGCAGTATTTT
TRBV5-4	TRBD2	NA	TRBJ2-7	CASSGGASSGYEQYF	TGTGCCAGCAGCGGAGGAGCATCTAGCGGCTACGAGCAGTACTTC
TRBV4-3	NA	NA	TRBJ2-1	CASSRVRVAGSYEQFF	TGCGCCAGCAGCCGGGTCAGGGTAGCCGGTAGCTATGAGCAGTTCTTC
TRBV5-4	TRBD1	few	TRBJ1-6	CASSLGSGQDNSPLHF	TGTGCCAGCAGCCTTGGGAGTGGACAGGATAATTCACCCCTCCACTTT
TRBV19	TRBD1	NA	TRBJ1-2	CATAPGGGYGYTF	TGTGCCACTGCGCCAGGGGGCGGCTATGGCTACACCTTC
TRBV7-9	TRBD1	once	TRBJ2-3	CASSPTGSSTDTQYF	TGTGCCAGCAGCCCGACAGGGTCTAGCACAGATACGCAGTATTTT
TRBV27	NA	once	TRBJ1-5	CASSFQGVGQPQHF	TGTGCCAGCAGTTTTCAAGGGGTTGGTCAGCCCCAGCATTTT
TRBV5-1	TRBD1	NA	TRBJ2-7	CASSLSISHRDRSSYEQYF	TGCGCCAGCAGCTTGTCAATTTCTCACCGGGACAGGTCGTCCTACGAGCAGTACTTC
TRBV7-3	NA	NA	TRBJ2-1	CASSLGLPYNEQFF	TGTGCCAGCAGCTTAGGACTACCCTACAATGAGCAGTTCTTC
TRBV27	NA	NA	TRBJ1-5	CASSPIVGGNQPQHF	TGTGCCAGCAGCCCTATTGTAGGGGGCAATCAGCCCCAGCATTTT
TRBV30	TRBD2	NA	TRBJ2-2	CAWSPEGGRITGELFF	TGTGCCTGGAGTCCAGAGGGCGGGAGGATCACCGGGGAGCTGTTTTTT
TRBV10-3	TRBD1	NA	TRBJ2-7	CAIRDRGSHEQYF	TGTGCCATCCGGGACAGGGGGTCTCACGAGCAGTACTTC
TRBV2	TRBD2	NA	TRBJ2-7	CASSGAGGPPYEQYF	TGTGCCAGCAGTGGAGCGGGAGGGCCACCCTACGAGCAGTACTTC
TRBV20-1	NA	NA	TRBJ1-1	CSARAGGAFF	TGCAGTGCTAGAGCGGGGGGAGCTTTCTTT
TRBV4-1	NA	few	TRBJ1-4	CASSQDGGATNEKLFF	TGCGCCAGCAGCCAAGATGGGGGGGCAACTAATGAAAAACTGTTTTTT
TRBV7-9	TRBD1	NA	TRBJ2-7	CASSPGTGGLDYEQYF	TGTGCCAGCAGCCCTGGGACAGGGGGATTGGACTACGAGCAGTACTTC
TRBV4-1	TRBD1	NA	TRBJ2-3	CASSLVGTGGADTQYF	TGCGCCAGCAGCCTTGTCGGGACAGGGGGAGCAGATACGCAGTATTTT
TRBV7-6	TRBD1	NA	TRBJ1-4	CASSTGTANEKLFF	TGTGCCAGCAGCACTGGGACAGCTAATGAAAAACTGTTTTTT
TRBV9	NA	NA	TRBJ1-3	CASSTSLSNTIYF	TGTGCCAGCAGCACTTCTCTATCAAACACCATATATTTT
TRBV6-9	TRBD1	once	TRBJ1-5	CASSYARGALNQPQHF	TGTGCCAGCAGTTATGCCAGGGGGGCTCTCAATCAGCCCCAGCATTTT
TRBV13	TRBD2	NA	TRBJ2-1	CASGLAAHNEQFF	TGTGCCAGTGGACTAGCGGCGCACAATGAGCAGTTCTTC
TRBV20-1	NA	NA	TRBJ2-7	CSASISYEQYF	TGCAGTGCCAGTATCTCCTACGAGCAGTACTTC
TRBV29-1	NA	NA	TRBJ2-5	CSVDFSQETQYF	TGCAGCGTTGATTTTAGCCAAGAGACCCAGTACTTC
TRBV25-1	NA	NA	TRBJ1-6	CASKTTGRSSPLHF	TGTGCCAGCAAGACCACAGGGCGAAGTTCACCCCTCCACTTT
TRBV30	NA	few	TRBJ2-5	CAWSAVRETQYF	TGTGCCTGGAGTGCGGTCCGGGAGACCCAGTACTTC
TRBV11-2	TRBD2	NA	TRBJ2-1	CASSLDGRLAGEYNEQFF	TGTGCCAGCAGCTTAGATGGAAGACTAGCGGGAGAATACAATGAGCAGTTCTTC
TRBV5-6	NA	NA	TRBJ2-1	CASSAFLLGNEQFF	TGTGCCAGCAGCGCCTTTTTGCTCGGGAATGAGCAGTTCTTC
TRBV19	TRBD2	NA	TRBJ2-1	CASSIGGSNYNEQFF	TGTGCCAGTAGTATCGGCGGGAGTAACTACAATGAGCAGTTCTTC
TRBV27	TRBD2	once	TRBJ2-3	CASSLVRIAGSTDTQYF	TGTGCCAGCAGTTTAGTTCGTATAGCGGGGTCCACAGATACGCAGTATTTT
TRBV6-1	NA	NA	TRBJ2-3	CASSDGGRKGGTDTQYF	TGTGCCAGCAGTGACGGCGGGAGAAAGGGGGGAACAGATACGCAGTATTTT